This TCR beta chain was recovered during a study of shared clonotypes between healthy human individuals. Germline-derived CDR1 and CDR2 are MGHRA and YSYEKL. The CDR3 has 15 residues. The ends lost 0 bases at V and 3 bases at J; junction bases unmatched: 5. Sequencing used immunoSEQ multiplex PCR; TCRdb keeps in-frame clones, though not all of them. Here the sample spans over a million clones, about 84% being singletons. The table lists this clone with a few counts. This clonotype was sampled from a young man in good health. Some clones in this sample may be carry-over from other donors' samples. Sequenced: memory CD4+ T cells from PBMCs. Stated subset: CD45RA-negative fraction. The V call is TRBV4-1, the J call TRBJ2-7; 7 bases agree with TRBD1. The CDR3 region has the DNA TGCGCCAGCAGCCAAGAATGGGACAGCTTCTACGAGCAGTACTTC. It codes for CASSQEWDSFYEQYF.